A selection of T cell receptor beta chains follows, all from one sample in a study of T cells after yellow fever vaccination. TCRdb ran MiXCR on the 5' RACE reads and lists one entry per CDR3 protein. The sample shows 300,000 to 400,000 distinct CDR3 sequences, approximately 13% of them seen only once. The specimen comprised CD4+ T cells sorted from PBMCs, sampled 15 days after the yellow fever booster vaccination. The receptors were gathered from a man aged 18 to 35 who received the YFV17D yellow fever vaccine. CDR3s include the opening cysteine and the closing phenylalanine or tryptophan. Fields, in order: clone size, J gene, D gene, V gene, CDR3 length, CDR3 protein, CDR3 DNA. D genes are given only for firm matches. Size values are once, few and many counts, or a class for expanded clones, and some rows have none.

few	TRBJ2-3	-	TRBV5-5	15	CASSLGRHLADTQYF	TGTGCCAGCAGCTTGGGCCGCCATCTCGCAGATACGCAGTATTTT
-	TRBJ2-3	-	TRBV24-1	12	CATSDSGDTQYF	TGTGCCACCAGCGACTCGGGGGATACGCAGTATTTT
few	TRBJ1-4	-	TRBV7-9	10	CASQGETLFF	TGTGCCAGCCAAGGAGAAACACTGTTTTTT
few	TRBJ2-3	-	TRBV15	16	CATSKPLGLAKDTQYF	TGTGCCACCAGCAAGCCCCTAGGGCTAGCGAAGGATACGCAGTATTTT
-	TRBJ2-2	-	TRBV29-1	14	CSVGQPANTGELFF	TGCAGCGTTGGACAACCCGCGAACACCGGGGAGCTGTTTTTT
-	TRBJ2-2	-	TRBV20-1	14	CSASRPTLTGELFF	TGCAGTGCTAGTCGGCCAACACTAACCGGGGAGCTGTTTTTT
-	TRBJ2-5	-	TRBV18	14	CASSPPAGQETQYF	TGTGCCAGCTCACCACCCGCTGGGCAAGAGACCCAGTACTTC
-	TRBJ1-3	-	TRBV12-3/TRBV12-4	12	CANAWAGNTIYF	TGTGCCAATGCGTGGGCTGGAAACACCATATATTTT
few	TRBJ1-4	-	TRBV4-3	15	CASSQQQGSGEKLFF	TGCGCCAGCAGCCAGCAACAGGGATCTGGTGAAAAACTGTTTTTT
-	TRBJ2-1	TRBD2	TRBV20-1	11	CSASPGGATIF	TGCAGTGCTAGTCCGGGGGGGGCAACAATCTTC
few	TRBJ2-1	-	TRBV10-1	13	CASSEYYHNEQFF	TGCGCCAGCAGTGAGTACTACCACAATGAGCAGTTCTTC
-	TRBJ1-2	TRBD1	TRBV6-1	14	CASSEGTGPYGYTF	TGTGCCAGCAGTGAAGGGACAGGGCCCTATGGCTACACCTTC
-	TRBJ1-6	-	TRBV21-1	11	CASRRGSPLHF	TGTGCCAGCCGACGGGGGTCACCCCTCCACTTT
few	TRBJ2-3	-	TRBV7-9	12	CASSLVALTQYF	TGTGCCAGCAGCTTAGTGGCATTAACGCAGTATTTT
-	TRBJ2-3	TRBD1	TRBV9	16	CASSVGSGQGTDTQYF	TGTGCCAGCAGCGTAGGTTCGGGACAGGGGACAGATACGCAGTATTTT
few	TRBJ2-3	TRBD2	TRBV4-2	17	CASSQESQRGGTDTQYF	TGTGCCAGCAGCCAAGAATCTCAGCGGGGGGGCACAGATACGCAGTATTTT
-	TRBJ1-2	-	TRBV30	14	CAWSGRRDGYGYTF	TGTGCCTGGAGCGGAAGGAGGGACGGCTATGGCTACACCTTC
few	TRBJ2-1	TRBD2	TRBV25-1	15	CASSELAGAYNEQFF	TGTGCCAGCAGTGAACTAGCGGGGGCATACAATGAGCAGTTCTTC
few	TRBJ1-4	-	TRBV5-1	14	CASSLRGDNEKLFF	TGCGCCAGCAGCTTGAGAGGTGATAATGAAAAACTGTTTTTT
many	TRBJ1-1	-	TRBV29-1	14	CSVVSGRMNTEAFF	TGCAGCGTTGTTTCAGGAAGGATGAACACTGAAGCTTTCTTT
-	TRBJ2-3	-	TRBV29-1	13	CSVGTGTTDTQYF	TGCAGCGTTGGGACTGGGACGACAGATACGCAGTATTTT
many	TRBJ2-7	-	TRBV5-1	12	CASSGDSYEQYF	TGCGCCAGCAGCGGCGACAGCTACGAGCAGTACTTC
once	TRBJ2-5	TRBD2	TRBV3-1	18	CASSQDRGLAGLQETQYF	TGTGCCAGCAGCCAAGATCGGGGACTAGCGGGACTCCAAGAGACCCAGTACTTC
few	TRBJ1-6	-	TRBV18	14	CASSDSSEHSPLHF	TGTGCCAGCTCGGATAGCAGCGAACATTCACCCCTCCACTTT
medium-sized	TRBJ2-5	TRBD1	TRBV5-1	13	CASSGTAQETQYF	TGCGCCAGCAGCGGGACAGCGCAAGAGACCCAGTACTTC
few	TRBJ2-2	TRBD1	TRBV7-7	15	CASSWDRGNTGELFF	TGTGCCAGCAGTTGGGACAGGGGTAACACCGGGGAGCTGTTTTTT
-	TRBJ1-6	-	TRBV28	12	CASSSSGWTLHF	TGTGCCAGCAGTTCCTCGGGGTGGACCCTCCACTTT
-	TRBJ2-2	-	TRBV4-3	15	CASSQDGGSPGELFF	TGCGCCAGCAGCCAAGATGGCGGTAGCCCCGGGGAGCTGTTTTTT
few	TRBJ2-4	-	TRBV18	16	CASSPYSALAKNIQYF	TGTGCCAGCTCACCATACAGCGCTCTAGCCAAAAACATTCAGTACTTC
many	TRBJ2-1	-	TRBV5-1	14	CASSSFDKYNEQFF	TGCGCCAGCAGCTCCTTCGACAAATACAATGAGCAGTTCTTC
few	TRBJ2-3	TRBD1	TRBV10-3	17	CAISEPGTGGYTDTQYF	TGTGCCATCAGTGAGCCTGGGACAGGGGGATACACAGATACGCAGTATTTT
-	TRBJ2-7	-	TRBV5-5	17	CASSLENAVGFQYEQYF	TGTGCCAGCAGCTTGGAGAATGCGGTGGGCTTCCAGTACGAGCAGTACTTC
-	TRBJ2-3	-	TRBV20-1	15	CSAYLASIRTDTQYF	TGCAGTGCTTACCTGGCCTCAATTAGGACAGATACGCAGTATTTT
few	TRBJ2-1	TRBD2	TRBV6-6	15	CASSAAGVLYNEQFF	TGTGCCAGCAGTGCCGCGGGGGTCCTTTACAATGAGCAGTTCTTC
few	TRBJ1-6	TRBD1	TRBV5-1	18	CASSLGQGEYGYNSPLHF	TGCGCCAGCAGCTTGGGACAGGGGGAATACGGGTATAATTCACCCCTCCACTTT
many	TRBJ1-6	-	TRBV5-1	13	CASSLDGNSPLHF	TGCGCCAGCAGCTTGGATGGGAATTCACCCCTCCACTTT
-	TRBJ2-5	TRBD1	TRBV5-6	14	CASSSTTGAETQYF	TGTGCCAGCAGTTCAACCACAGGGGCCGAGACCCAGTACTTC
-	TRBJ2-5	TRBD2	TRBV9	15	CASSAGGSLTETQYF	TGTGCCAGCAGCGCCGGGGGGTCCCTGACAGAGACCCAGTACTTC
-	TRBJ1-6	-	TRBV6-5	17	CASSYSLQRGIRSPLHF	TGTGCCAGCAGTTACTCCCTCCAGCGAGGGATCAGATCACCCCTCCACTTT
-	TRBJ1-1	-	TRBV4-1	14	CASSTTAARAEAFF	TGCGCCAGCAGCACGACAGCGGCCAGGGCTGAAGCTTTCTTT
-	TRBJ1-2	-	TRBV6-5	16	CASRKRTVGANYGYTF	TGTGCCAGCAGAAAAAGGACGGTGGGCGCTAACTATGGCTACACCTTC
-	TRBJ1-1	-	TRBV28	12	CASSLPRVEAFF	TGTGCCAGCAGTTTGCCCAGGGTGGAAGCTTTCTTT
-	TRBJ1-1	-	TRBV28	15	CASSLSPGMNTEAFF	TGTGCCAGCAGTTTATCTCCAGGAATGAACACTGAAGCTTTCTTT
-	TRBJ2-3	-	TRBV7-3	14	CASSPRGGSDTQYF	TGTGCCAGCAGCCCGAGGGGGGGATCAGATACGCAGTATTTT
-	TRBJ2-7	-	TRBV6-6	13	CASSTTGSYEQYF	TGTGCCAGCAGCACCACAGGATCCTACGAGCAGTACTTC
few	TRBJ2-3	TRBD2	TRBV7-2	16	CASSLVVAGGTDTQYF	TGTGCCAGCAGCTTAGTAGTAGCGGGGGGCACAGATACGCAGTATTTT
many	TRBJ2-3	TRBD2	TRBV7-2	16	CASSLASSSGGNTQYF	TGTGCCAGCAGCTTAGCTTCTTCCAGCGGGGGAAATACGCAGTATTTT
medium-sized	TRBJ2-1	-	TRBV18	16	CASSPPAGTAYNEQFF	TGTGCCAGCTCACCACCGGCGGGGACCGCCTACAATGAGCAGTTCTTC
few	TRBJ1-5	-	TRBV27	15	CASSSGGRGNQPQHF	TGTGCCAGCAGTTCGGGGGGAAGGGGCAATCAGCCCCAGCATTTT
few	TRBJ1-1	-	TRBV5-1	14	CASSLRVGDAEAFF	TGCGCCAGCAGCTTGAGGGTGGGCGACGCTGAAGCTTTCTTT
few	TRBJ2-5	-	TRBV15	15	CATSRDRGPQETQYF	TGTGCCACCAGCAGAGATCGAGGACCGCAAGAGACCCAGTACTTC
few	TRBJ2-1	-	TRBV12-5	17	CASGLVRGAASYNEQFF	TGTGCTAGTGGTTTGGTAAGAGGGGCCGCCTCCTACAATGAGCAGTTCTTC
few	TRBJ2-7	TRBD2	TRBV20-1	13	CSAAGESPYEQYF	TGCAGTGCCGCGGGGGAATCACCCTACGAGCAGTACTTC
few	TRBJ1-1	-	TRBV7-2	16	CASSLLIGRINTEAFF	TGTGCCAGCAGCTTATTAATTGGCAGGATCAACACTGAAGCTTTCTTT
-	TRBJ2-7	-	TRBV7-2	13	CASSPGASYEQYF	TGTGCCAGCAGTCCCGGGGCCTCCTACGAGCAGTACTTC